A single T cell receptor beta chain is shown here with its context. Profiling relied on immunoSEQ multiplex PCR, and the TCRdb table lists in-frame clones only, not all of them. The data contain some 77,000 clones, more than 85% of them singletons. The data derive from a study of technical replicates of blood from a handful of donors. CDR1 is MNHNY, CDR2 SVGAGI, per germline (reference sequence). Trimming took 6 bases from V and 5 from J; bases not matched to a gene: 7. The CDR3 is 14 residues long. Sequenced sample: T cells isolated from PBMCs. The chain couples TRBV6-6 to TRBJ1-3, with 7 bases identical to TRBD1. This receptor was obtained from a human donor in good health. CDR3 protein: CASRTLTGRNTIYF. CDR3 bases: TGTGCCAGCAGGACCCTGACAGGGAGAAACACCATATATTTT.